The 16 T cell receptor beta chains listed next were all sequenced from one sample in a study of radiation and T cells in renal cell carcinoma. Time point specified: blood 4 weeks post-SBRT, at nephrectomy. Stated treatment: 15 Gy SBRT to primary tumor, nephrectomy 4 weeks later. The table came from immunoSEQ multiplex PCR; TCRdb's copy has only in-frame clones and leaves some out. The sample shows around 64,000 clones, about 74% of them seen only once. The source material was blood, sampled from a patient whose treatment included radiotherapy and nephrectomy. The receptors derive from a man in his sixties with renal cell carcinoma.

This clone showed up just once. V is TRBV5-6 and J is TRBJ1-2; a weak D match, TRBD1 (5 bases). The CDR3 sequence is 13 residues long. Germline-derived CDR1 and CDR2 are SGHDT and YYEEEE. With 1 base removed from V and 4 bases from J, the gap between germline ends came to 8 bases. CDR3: CASSLLGPYGYTF. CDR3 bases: TGTGCCAGCAGCTTGTTGGGGCCCTATGGCTACACCTTC.

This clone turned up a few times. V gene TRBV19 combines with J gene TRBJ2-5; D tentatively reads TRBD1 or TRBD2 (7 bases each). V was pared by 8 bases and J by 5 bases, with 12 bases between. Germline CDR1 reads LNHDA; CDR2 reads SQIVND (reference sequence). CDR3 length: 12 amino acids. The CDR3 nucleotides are TGTGCCAGTGCCAGGGGGGGGGAGACCCAGTACTTC. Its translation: CASARGGETQYF.

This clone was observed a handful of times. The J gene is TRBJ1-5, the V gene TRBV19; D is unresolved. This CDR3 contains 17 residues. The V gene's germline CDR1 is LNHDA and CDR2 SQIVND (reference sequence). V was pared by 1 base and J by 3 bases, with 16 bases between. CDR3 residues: CASSIGWAVDFNQPQHF. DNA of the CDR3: TGTGCCAGTAGTATAGGGTGGGCGGTGGATTTCAATCAGCCCCAGCATTTT. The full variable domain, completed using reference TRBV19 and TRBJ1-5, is DGGITQSPKYLFRKEGQNVTLSCEQNLNHDAMYWYRQDPGQGLRLIYYSQIVNDFQKGDIAEGYSVSREKKESFPLTVTSAQKNPTAFYLCASSIGWAVDFNQPQHFGDGTRLSIL.

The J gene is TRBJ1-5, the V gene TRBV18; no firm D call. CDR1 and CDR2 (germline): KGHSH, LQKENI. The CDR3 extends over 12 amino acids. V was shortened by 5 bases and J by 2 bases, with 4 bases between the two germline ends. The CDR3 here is CASSSRNQPQHF. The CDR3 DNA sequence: TGTGCCAGCTCATCCCGCAATCAGCCCCAGCATTTT.

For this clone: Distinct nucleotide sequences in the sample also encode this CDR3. The CDR3 is CASSLAGGQETQYF. The CDR3 DNA sequence: TGTGCCAGCAGCTTGGCGGGGGGACAAGAGACCCAGTACTTC. This sequence joins TRBV5-5 and TRBJ2-5, with TRBD2 matching 7 bases. V trimming: 0 bases; J trimming: 2 bases; junction bases outside the gene matches: 1. Germline V lookup: CDR1 SGHKS, CDR2 YYEKEE (reference sequence). This CDR3 region has 14 residues.

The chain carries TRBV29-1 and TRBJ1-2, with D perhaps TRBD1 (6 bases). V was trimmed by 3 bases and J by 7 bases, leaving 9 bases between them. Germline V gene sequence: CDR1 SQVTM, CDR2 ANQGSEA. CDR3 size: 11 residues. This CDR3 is CSVDQGSGYTF. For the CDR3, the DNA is TGCAGCGTTGATCAGGGGTCTGGCTACACCTTC.

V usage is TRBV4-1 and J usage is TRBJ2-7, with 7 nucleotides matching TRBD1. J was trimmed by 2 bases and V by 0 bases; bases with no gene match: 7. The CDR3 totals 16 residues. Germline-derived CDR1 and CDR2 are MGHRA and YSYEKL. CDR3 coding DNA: TGCGCCAGCAGCCAAGATCCGGGACAGAGTACCTACGAGCAGTACGTC. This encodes CASSQDPGQSTYEQYV.

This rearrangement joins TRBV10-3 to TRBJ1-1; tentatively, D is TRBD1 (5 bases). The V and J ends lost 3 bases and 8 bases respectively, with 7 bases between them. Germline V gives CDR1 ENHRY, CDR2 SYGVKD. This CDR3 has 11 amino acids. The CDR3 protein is CAISEGEEAFF. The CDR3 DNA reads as TGTGCCATCAGTGAAGGGGAGGAAGCTTTCTTT.

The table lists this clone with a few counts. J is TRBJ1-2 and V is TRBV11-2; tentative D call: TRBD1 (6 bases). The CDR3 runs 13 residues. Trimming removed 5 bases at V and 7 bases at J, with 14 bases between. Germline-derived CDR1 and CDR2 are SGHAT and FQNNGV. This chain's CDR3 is CASSREGGVGYTF. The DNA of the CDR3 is TGTGCCAGCAGCCGGGAGGGGGGAGTTGGCTACACCTTC.

CDR3 in amino acids: CASSLDTGNTEAFF. CDR3 nucleotide sequence: TGCGCCAGCAGCCTGGATACAGGGAACACTGAAGCTTTCTTT. The J gene is TRBJ1-1, the V gene TRBV5-1; a possible D gene is TRBD1 (5 bases). Trimming removed 4 bases from V and 1 base from J, with 11 bases in between. This CDR3 is built from 14 residues. Germline assignment: CDR1 SGHRS and CDR2 YFSETQ.

In DNA, the CDR3 is TGTGCCAGCAACCTCCCTCGACGGGGCGGTGTTGTTGAAGCTTTCTTT. As protein: CASNLPRRGGVVEAFF. The rearrangement uses TRBV7-2 and TRBJ1-1; D perhaps matches TRBD1 (5 bases). V lost 7 bases and J 7 bases, leaving 25 bases between the germline ends. CDR3 length: 16 amino acids. From germline, CDR1 is SGHTA and CDR2 FQGNSA.

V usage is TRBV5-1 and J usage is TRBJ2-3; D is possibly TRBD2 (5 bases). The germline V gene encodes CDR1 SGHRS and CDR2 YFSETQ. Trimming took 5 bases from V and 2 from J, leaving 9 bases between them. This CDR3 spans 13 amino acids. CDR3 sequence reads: CASRTTNTDTQYF. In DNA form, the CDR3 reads TGCGCCAGCAGAACGACTAACACAGATACGCAGTATTTT.

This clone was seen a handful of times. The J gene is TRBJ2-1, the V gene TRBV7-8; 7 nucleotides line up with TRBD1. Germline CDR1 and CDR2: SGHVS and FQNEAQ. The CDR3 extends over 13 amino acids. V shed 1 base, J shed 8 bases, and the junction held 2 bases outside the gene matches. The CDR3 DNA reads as TGTGCCAGCAGCTTAGGAGGGGGCGATGAGCAGTTCTTC. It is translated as CASSLGGGDEQFF.

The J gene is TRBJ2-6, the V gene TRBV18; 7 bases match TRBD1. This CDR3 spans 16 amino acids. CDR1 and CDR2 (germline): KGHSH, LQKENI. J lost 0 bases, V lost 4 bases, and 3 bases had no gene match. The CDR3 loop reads CASSRGTDSGANVLTF. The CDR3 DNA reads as TGTGCCAGCTCACGGGGGACAGACTCTGGGGCCAACGTCCTGACTTTC.

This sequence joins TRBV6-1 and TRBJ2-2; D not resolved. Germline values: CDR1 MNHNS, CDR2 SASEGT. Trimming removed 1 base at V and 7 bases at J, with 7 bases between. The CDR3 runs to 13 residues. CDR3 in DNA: TGTGCCAGCAGTGAAGTGGCAGGCGGGGAGCTGTTTTTT. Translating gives CASSEVAGGELFF.

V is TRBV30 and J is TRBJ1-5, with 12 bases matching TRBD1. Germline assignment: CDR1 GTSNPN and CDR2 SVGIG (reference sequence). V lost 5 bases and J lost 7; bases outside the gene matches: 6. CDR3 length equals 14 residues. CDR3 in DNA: TGTGCCTGGGGGACAGGGGGCAAAGGGCAGCCCCAGCATTTT. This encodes CAWGTGGKGQPQHF.